These T cell receptor beta chains were read from a single sample in a study of control samples from healthy donors and cancer patients. The repertoire was sequenced with immunoSEQ multiplex PCR; TCRdb's copy has only in-frame clones and lacks some. The sample has 100,000 to 150,000 clones, about 90% seen once. Sequencing input: blood. The receptors stem from a man younger than 35 in good health. The CDR3 runs from the conserved cysteine through the conserved F or W. A D gene is named only where the DNA matches it firmly. Part of the rows lack a size; the others show once, few, many or a class for expanded clones.

abundance,v_gene,d_gene,j_gene,CDR3aa,CDR3nt
.,TRBV7-2,TRBD1,TRBJ1-1,CASSPWTGESTEAFF,TGTGCCAGCAGCCCTTGGACAGGGGAGAGCACTGAAGCTTTCTTT
.,TRBV18,.,TRBJ2-2,CASSTATESGELFF,TGTGCCAGCTCAACGGCCACCGAGTCCGGGGAGCTGTTTTTT
.,TRBV28,.,TRBJ2-4,CASSPGDWAKNIQYF,TGTGCCAGCAGTCCAGGGGATTGGGCCAAAAACATTCAGTACTTC
.,TRBV7-9,.,TRBJ1-2,CASSIGQNKNYGYTF,TGTGCCAGCAGTATTGGACAGAATAAGAACTATGGCTACACCTTC
.,TRBV7-3,.,TRBJ2-1,CASSPRTASYNEQFF,TGTGCCAGCAGCCCTCGGACAGCTTCCTACAATGAGCAGTTCTTC
few,TRBV6-1,TRBD1,TRBJ1-1,CASSEGGRGRLNTEAFF,TGTGCCAGCAGTGAAGGGGGCAGGGGGAGGCTGAACACTGAAGCTTTCTTT
few,TRBV21-1,.,TRBJ1-3,CASPGVGQGATSGNTIYF,.
.,TRBV2,.,TRBJ2-7,CASSEFGEQYF,TGTGCCAGCAGTGAGTTCGGAGAGCAGTACTTC
.,TRBV11-3,.,TRBJ2-5,CASSIQGIQETQYF,TGTGCCAGCAGTATACAGGGTATCCAAGAGACCCAGTACTTC
.,TRBV7-8,TRBD2,TRBJ2-7,CASSPAGGVEQYF,TGTGCCAGCAGCCCAGCGGGGGGCGTCGAGCAGTACTTC
.,TRBV19,TRBD1,TRBJ2-3,CASRDRGKADTQYF,TGTGCCAGCAGGGACAGGGGAAAGGCAGATACGCAGTATTTT
.,TRBV7-8,TRBD1,TRBJ2-1,CASSIAGTAYNEQFF,TGTGCCAGCAGCATAGCCGGGACAGCCTACAATGAGCAGTTCTTC
.,TRBV5-1,.,TRBJ1-1,CASSLRGDTEAFF,TGCGCCAGCAGCTTGAGGGGGGACACTGAAGCTTTCTTT
.,TRBV3-1/TRBV3-2,.,TRBJ1-5,CASSQDRELSNQPQHF,TGTGCCAGCAGCCAAGACAGAGAACTTAGCAATCAGCCCCAGCATTTT
.,TRBV12-3/TRBV12-4,.,TRBJ2-1,CASSLGNEQFF,TGTGCCAGCAGTTTAGGGAATGAGCAGTTCTTC
few,TRBV27,TRBD1,TRBJ1-2,CASLPGQGYNYGYTF,TGTGCCAGCCTACCGGGACAGGGGTATAACTATGGCTACACCTTC
.,TRBV25-1,.,TRBJ2-7,CASSQGLYEQYF,TGTGCCAGCAGCCAGGGCCTCTACGAGCAGTACTTC
.,TRBV14,.,TRBJ2-7,CASSQGWSFEQYF,TGTGCCAGCAGCCAAGGTTGGTCCTTCGAGCAGTACTTC
.,TRBV5-1,.,TRBJ2-3,CASSTSTYTQYF,TGCGCCAGCAGCACCTCTACCTATACGCAGTATTTT
.,TRBV28,.,TRBJ1-2,CASSLVGALGNYGYTF,TGTGCCAGCAGTTTGGTTGGGGCCCTTGGGAACTATGGCTACACCTTC
.,TRBV28,.,TRBJ1-3,CASSLQSGSRSGNTIYF,TGTGCCAGCAGTTTACAATCGGGCAGCCGCTCTGGAAACACCATATATTTT
.,TRBV11-2,.,TRBJ1-1,CASSNTGQGFHTEAFF,TGTGCCAGCAGCAACACTGGTCAGGGCTTTCACACTGAAGCTTTCTTT
.,TRBV7-2,.,TRBJ1-3,CASSQNGPGPSGNTIYF,TGTGCCAGCAGCCAAAATGGCCCGGGCCCCTCTGGAAACACCATATATTTT
.,TRBV29-1,TRBD1,TRBJ1-5,CSVIIGTGTGNQPQHF,TGCAGCGTTATAATCGGGACAGGGACAGGCAATCAGCCCCAGCATTTT
.,TRBV5-1,.,TRBJ2-5,CASSPEGGETQYF,TGCGCCAGCAGCCCGGAAGGGGGAGAGACCCAGTACTTC
once,TRBV3-1/TRBV3-2,TRBD2,TRBJ2-7,CASSQGNLAGASYEQYF,TGTGCCAGCAGCCAAGGAAATCTAGCGGGCGCTTCCTACGAGCAGTACTTC
.,TRBV6-2/TRBV6-3,TRBD2,TRBJ2-3,CASSYGISGSWDTQYF,TGTGCCAGCAGTTACGGGATTAGCGGGAGTTGGGATACGCAGTATTTT
.,TRBV5-4,TRBD2,TRBJ2-5,CASSLLAGDSGETQYF,TGTGCCAGCAGTTTACTAGCGGGAGATTCGGGAGAGACCCAGTACTTC
.,TRBV7-6,.,TRBJ2-6,CASSLGIESGANVLTF,TGTGCCAGCAGCTTAGGAATCGAGTCTGGGGCCAACGTCCTGACTTTC
.,TRBV5-1,.,TRBJ1-1,CASSFNSGIGSEAFF,TGCGCCAGCAGCTTCAATTCAGGGATAGGGTCTGAAGCTTTCTTT
.,TRBV18,.,TRBJ2-6,CASSPGTAGANVLTF,TGTGCCAGCTCACCAGGGACGGCCGGGGCCAACGTCCTGACTTTC
.,TRBV5-6,.,TRBJ1-1,CASSLATGAEAFF,TGTGCCAGCAGCTTAGCAACTGGCGCTGAAGCTTTCTTT
.,TRBV27,TRBD1,TRBJ2-2,CASSPSDRVMPGELFF,TGTGCCAGCAGTCCATCGGACAGGGTAATGCCCGGGGAGCTGTTTTTT
.,TRBV7-2,.,TRBJ2-7,CASSRDFSYEQYF,TGTGCCAGCAGCCGGGACTTCTCCTACGAGCAGTACTTC
.,TRBV6-5,.,TRBJ1-3,CASSLHRSSGNTIYF,TGTGCCAGCAGTTTGCACAGGTCCTCGGGAAACACCATATATTTT
.,TRBV28,.,TRBJ1-5,CAINVAGNQPQHF,TGTGCCATCAACGTTGCTGGCAATCAGCCCCAGCATTTT
.,TRBV11-3,.,TRBJ1-1,CASSTSRGGSTEAFF,TGTGCCAGCAGCACCTCCCGCGGGGGGAGCACTGAAGCTTTCTTT
.,TRBV7-3,TRBD1,TRBJ2-2,CASSLGQVSTGELFF,TGTGCCAGCAGCTTGGGACAGGTCTCCACCGGGGAGCTGTTTTTT
.,TRBV3-1/TRBV3-2,.,TRBJ2-2,CASTWTGELFF,TGTGCCAGCACTTGGACCGGGGAGCTGTTTTTT
.,TRBV5-6,.,TRBJ2-1,CASSLVVRRYNEQFF,TGTGCCAGCAGCTTGGTGGTTAGGCGCTACAATGAGCAGTTCTTC
.,TRBV24-1,.,TRBJ2-2,CATSSILGQSNTGELFF,TGTGCCACCAGTTCGATCCTGGGGCAGTCTAACACCGGGGAGCTGTTTTTT